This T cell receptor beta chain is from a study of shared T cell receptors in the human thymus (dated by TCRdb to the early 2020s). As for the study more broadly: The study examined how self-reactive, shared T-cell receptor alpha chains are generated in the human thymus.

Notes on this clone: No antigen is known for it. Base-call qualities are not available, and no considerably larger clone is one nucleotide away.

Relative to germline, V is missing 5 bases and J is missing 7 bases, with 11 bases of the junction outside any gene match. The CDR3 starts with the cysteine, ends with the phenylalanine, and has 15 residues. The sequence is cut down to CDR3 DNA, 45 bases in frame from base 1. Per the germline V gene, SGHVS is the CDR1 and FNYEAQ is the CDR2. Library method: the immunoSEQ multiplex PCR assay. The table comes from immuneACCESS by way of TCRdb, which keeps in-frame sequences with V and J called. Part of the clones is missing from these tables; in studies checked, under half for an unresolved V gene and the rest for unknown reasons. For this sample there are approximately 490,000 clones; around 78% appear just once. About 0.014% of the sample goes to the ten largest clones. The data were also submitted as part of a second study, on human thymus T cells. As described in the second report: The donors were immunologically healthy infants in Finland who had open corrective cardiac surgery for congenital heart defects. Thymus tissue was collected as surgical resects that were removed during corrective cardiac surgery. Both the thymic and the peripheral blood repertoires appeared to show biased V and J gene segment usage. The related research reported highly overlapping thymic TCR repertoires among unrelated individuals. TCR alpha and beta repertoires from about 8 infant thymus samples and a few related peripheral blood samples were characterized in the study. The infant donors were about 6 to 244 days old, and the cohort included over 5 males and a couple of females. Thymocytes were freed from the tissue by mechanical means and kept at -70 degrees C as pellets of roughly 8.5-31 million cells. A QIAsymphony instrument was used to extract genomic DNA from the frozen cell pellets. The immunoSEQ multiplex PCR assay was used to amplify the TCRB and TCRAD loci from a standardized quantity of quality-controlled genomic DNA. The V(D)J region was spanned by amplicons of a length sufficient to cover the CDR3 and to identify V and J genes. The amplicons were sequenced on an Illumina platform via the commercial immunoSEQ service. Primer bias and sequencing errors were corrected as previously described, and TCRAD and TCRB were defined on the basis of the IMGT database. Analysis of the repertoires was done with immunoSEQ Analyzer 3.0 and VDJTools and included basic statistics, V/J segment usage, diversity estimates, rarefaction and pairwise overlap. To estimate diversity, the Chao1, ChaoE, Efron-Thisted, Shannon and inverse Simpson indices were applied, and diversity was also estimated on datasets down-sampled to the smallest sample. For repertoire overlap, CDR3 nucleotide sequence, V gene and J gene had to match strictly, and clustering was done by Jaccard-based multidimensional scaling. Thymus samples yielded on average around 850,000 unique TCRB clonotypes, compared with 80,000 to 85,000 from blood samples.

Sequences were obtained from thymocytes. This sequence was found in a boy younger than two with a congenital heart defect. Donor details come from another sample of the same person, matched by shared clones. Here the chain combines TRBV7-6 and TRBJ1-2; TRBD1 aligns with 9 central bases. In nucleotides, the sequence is TGTGCCAGCAGCCCGGGGACAGGGAATATACGTGGCTACACCTTC. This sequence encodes CASSPGTGNIRGYTF.